The rows below give T cell receptor beta chains drawn from one sample of a study of shared clonotypes between healthy human individuals. Sequencing used immunoSEQ multiplex PCR; TCRdb keeps in-frame clones, though not all of them. The sample includes around 2.5 million clones, approximately 93% of them seen just once. Sequencing used naive CD4+ T cells from PBMCs. Receptors originate from a man between 18 and 29 years old in good health. Some clones in this sample may be carry-over from other donors' samples. Both conserved end residues are part of each CDR3. D genes are given only for firm matches. Expanded clones get a size class; other rows say once, few or many, or leave the size out.

TRBJ1-5	NA	NA	TRBV5-1	TGCGCCAGCAGCACCGGGGCAGGGGGCAATCAGCCCCAGCATTTT	CASSTGAGGNQPQHF
TRBJ2-1	once	TRBD2	TRBV28	TGTGCCAGCATCCCCAGGGGAGGAAGCGGGGGCCTATTGGGAAATGAGCAGTTCTTC	CASIPRGGSGGLLGNEQFF
TRBJ2-3	NA	NA	TRBV5-4	TGTGCCAGCAGCTTGTGGCGGAGTGGGACAGATACGCAGTATTTT	CASSLWRSGTDTQYF
TRBJ1-1	few	TRBD1	TRBV29-1	TGCAGCGGCAGACAGGGGATGAACACTGAAGCTTTCTTT	CSGRQGMNTEAFF
TRBJ2-3	NA	TRBD2	TRBV18	TGTGCCAGCTCACCCTGGACTAGCGGAGACACAGATACGCAGTATTTT	CASSPWTSGDTDTQYF
TRBJ2-5	NA	TRBD1	TRBV5-1	TGCGCCAGCACGACAGGGGTACAAGAGACCCAGTACTTC	CASTTGVQETQYF
TRBJ2-1	NA	TRBD1	TRBV28	TGTGCCAGCAGGGGACAGGTAAACGAGCAGTTCTTC	CASRGQVNEQFF
TRBJ2-2	once	NA	TRBV28	TGTGCCAGCACGTCGGACAGACACACCGGGGAGCTGTTTTTT	CASTSDRHTGELFF
TRBJ2-7	NA	NA	TRBV7-9	TGTGCCAGCAGCACCTACAGCGGAGGGACCTACGAGCAGTACTTC	CASSTYSGGTYEQYF
TRBJ2-3	NA	NA	TRBV4-1	TGCGCCAGCAGCCCCGGCACCACAGATACGCAGTATTTT	CASSPGTTDTQYF
TRBJ2-7	NA	TRBD1	TRBV6-5	TGTGCCAGCAGTGTAGGGGACAGGGGCTACGAGCAGTACTTC	CASSVGDRGYEQYF
TRBJ1-2	NA	NA	TRBV7-9	TGTGCCAGCAGCTTCGGTACAGAGAACTATGGCTACACCTTC	CASSFGTENYGYTF
TRBJ2-5	NA	TRBD1	TRBV7-2	TGTGCCAGCAGCCCTGGGACAGGGTGGGGAGAGACCCAGTACTTC	CASSPGTGWGETQYF
TRBJ2-3	NA	TRBD1	TRBV28	TGTGCCAGCAGTTTCTCCGGGACAGGGTACCGAGCAGATACGCAGTATTTT	CASSFSGTGYRADTQYF
TRBJ1-1	NA	NA	TRBV6-6	TGTGCCAGCAGTTACTGGGCGGAAGGGGGTGAAGCTTTCTTT	CASSYWAEGGEAFF
TRBJ2-5	NA	TRBD1	TRBV11-1	TGTGCCAGCAGCATGCAGGGGGCCACTCAAGAGACCCAGTACTTC	CASSMQGATQETQYF
TRBJ1-2	NA	TRBD1	TRBV2	TGTGCCAGCTTCAGACAGGGCAGCCGCTATGGCTACACCTTC	CASFRQGSRYGYTF
TRBJ1-5	NA	NA	TRBV28	TGTGCCAGCACAAAGGGGGGGCCCGGCAATCAGCCCCAGCATTTT	CASTKGGPGNQPQHF
TRBJ2-7	NA	NA	TRBV7-3	TGTGCCAGCAGCCCCCGCGGGGGCGGCGAGCAGTACTTC	CASSPRGGGEQYF
TRBJ2-7	NA	TRBD1	TRBV7-2	TGTGCCAGCAGCCCACAGACAGGGCTTCCTCACGAGCAGTACTTC	CASSPQTGLPHEQYF
TRBJ1-2	NA	NA	TRBV6-5	TGTGCCAGCAGTTACTCGATTGTCCTCGGCTACACCTTC	CASSYSIVLGYTF
TRBJ1-4	NA	NA	TRBV5-4	TGTGCCAGCAGCTCAGGACAGAACAAAAAACTGTTTTTT	CASSSGQNKKLFF
TRBJ2-7	NA	TRBD1	TRBV9	TGTGCCAGCAGCGTAGCGGACAGGAACTACGAGCAGTACTTC	CASSVADRNYEQYF
TRBJ1-2	NA	NA	TRBV7-2	TGTGCCAGCAGCTTAGAGCAGGGACGGGGTTATGGCTACACCTTC	CASSLEQGRGYGYTF
TRBJ2-5	NA	TRBD2	TRBV5-1	TGCGCCAGCAGCTTCGAACTAGCGGGAAGACTCTACCAAGAGACCCAGTACTTC	CASSFELAGRLYQETQYF
TRBJ1-1	NA	NA	TRBV11-2	TGTGCCAGCAGCTTAGCCGGGGCGGTAGAGCGAAGGGCTTTCTTT	CASSLAGAVERRAFF
TRBJ2-5	NA	NA	TRBV28	TGTGCCAGCAGTCGAACCGGTACCCAGTACTTC	CASSRTGTQYF
TRBJ1-5	NA	TRBD1	TRBV10-3	TGTGCCATCAGTAGACAGGGGCCAAGAGGCAATCAGCCCCAGCATTTT	CAISRQGPRGNQPQHF
TRBJ2-3	NA	TRBD1	TRBV11-3	TGTGCCAGCAGCCCCCGTTACAGGGGTGGCACAGATACGCAGTATTTT	CASSPRYRGGTDTQYF
TRBJ2-1	NA	NA	TRBV9	TGTGCCAGCAGCGTCGCGGGGCTTTTAAACAATGAGCAGTTCTTC	CASSVAGLLNNEQFF
TRBJ2-3	once	TRBD2	TRBV6-1	TGTGCCAGCCAGCGGGAGTGGTTGGCAGATACGCAGTATTTT	CASQREWLADTQYF
TRBJ1-5	NA	NA	TRBV7-9	TGTGCCAGCAGCTTACCCCATCAGCCCCAGCATTTT	CASSLPHQPQHF
TRBJ1-2	NA	NA	TRBV6-5	TGTGCCAGCAGCCTAGTCCGGGGGAACTATGGCTACACCTTC	CASSLVRGNYGYTF
TRBJ2-6	NA	NA	TRBV2	TGTGCCAGCACACAGGGCCAGTCGTTCGGGGCCAACGTCCTGACTTTC	CASTQGQSFGANVLTF
TRBJ2-7	NA	NA	TRBV28	TGTGCCAGCAGCCCGGCGGGCCGCCTCGAGCAGTACTTC	CASSPAGRLEQYF
TRBJ1-3	NA	NA	TRBV28	TGTGCCAGCAGTTTGATGGACCCCTGGGGAAACACCATATATTTT	CASSLMDPWGNTIYF
TRBJ2-7	NA	TRBD2	TRBV6-1	TGTGCCAGCAAACTAGCGGAGGGGGGCTACGAGCAGTACTTC	CASKLAEGGYEQYF
TRBJ2-7	NA	TRBD2	TRBV27	TGTGCCAGCAGTCCCGTTAGCGGGGTGCCGGGCGAGCAGTACTTC	CASSPVSGVPGEQYF
TRBJ2-3	NA	NA	TRBV11-3	TGTGCCAGCAGCTTCAACATGGGTACGCAGTATTTT	CASSFNMGTQYF
TRBJ2-1	NA	NA	TRBV19	TGTGCCAGCCATGGGCGGGGTGGGTCCTACAATGAGCAGTTCTTC	CASHGRGGSYNEQFF
TRBJ2-7	NA	NA	TRBV14	TGTGCCAGCGGGGGGCCCTCCGTTTACGAGCAGTACTTC	CASGGPSVYEQYF
TRBJ2-2	NA	NA	TRBV7-9	TGTGCCAGCAGCCCACGAAACCGAGGGGGGGACACCGGGGAGCTGTTTTTT	CASSPRNRGGDTGELFF
TRBJ2-7	NA	NA	TRBV28	TGTGCCAGCAGTGTCTCGTATGGGGACTTCAACGAGCAGTACTTC	CASSVSYGDFNEQYF
TRBJ1-5	few	NA	TRBV9	TGTGCCAGCAGCGTAGACGGCAGGGGCAATCAGCCCCAGCATTTT	CASSVDGRGNQPQHF
TRBJ2-7	NA	NA	TRBV7-6	TGTGCCAGCAGCTTAGGCCAGGTCTACGAGCAGTACTTC	CASSLGQVYEQYF
TRBJ2-5	NA	NA	TRBV5-1	TGCGCCAGCAGCTTGGGGGGTCCCTATGAGACCCAGTACTTC	CASSLGGPYETQYF
TRBJ1-1	NA	NA	TRBV6-6	TGTGCCAGCAGTTCTCGGGGAGTCACTGAAGCTTTCTTT	CASSSRGVTEAFF
TRBJ1-3	once	NA	TRBV30	TGTGCCTGGATCAAAACAGGGAGGTCTGGAAACACCATATATTTT	CAWIKTGRSGNTIYF
TRBJ2-5	NA	TRBD2	TRBV5-1	TGCGCCAGCAGCTTCCTAGCGGGACTGGCCGGGATAGAGACCCAGTACTTC	CASSFLAGLAGIETQYF
TRBJ2-7	NA	TRBD2	TRBV19	TGTGCCAGTAGTACCGCTAGCGGGGCTGTCTACGAGCAGTACTTC	CASSTASGAVYEQYF
TRBJ2-1	NA	TRBD2	TRBV27	TGTGCCAGCAGGGGGGGGACTAGCAGGAATGAGCAGTTCTTC	CASRGGTSRNEQFF
TRBJ2-1	NA	NA	TRBV14	TGTGCCAGCAGCCAAGATCTCGCTGGAAGGTGGTACAATGAGCAGTTCTTC	CASSQDLAGRWYNEQFF
TRBJ1-5	NA	TRBD1	TRBV28	TGTGCCAGCAGTTTATCACGGGGGACAGTTTACAATCAGCCCCAGCATTTT	CASSLSRGTVYNQPQHF
TRBJ2-2	NA	TRBD2	TRBV28	TGTGCCAGCAGTTTAGGACTAGCGGGAGGAGGATACACCGGGGAGCTGTTTTTT	CASSLGLAGGGYTGELFF
TRBJ2-1	NA	TRBD2	TRBV9	TGTGCCAGCAGCGAGACCCCCCGGGCTAGCGGGAGGGACGGTGAGCAGTTCTTC	CASSETPRASGRDGEQFF
TRBJ2-3	NA	NA	TRBV11-2	TGTGCCAGCAGCCCCAGAACTACCCGGGCCACAGATACGCAGTATTTT	CASSPRTTRATDTQYF
TRBJ1-2	NA	NA	TRBV5-4	TGTGCCAGCAGTTGGGGGGGTGACAGAAACTATGGCTACACCTTC	CASSWGGDRNYGYTF
TRBJ1-6	once	NA	TRBV5-1	TGCGCCAGCAGCCCGGACAGCCGTAATTCACCCCTCCACTTT	CASSPDSRNSPLHF
TRBJ2-3	once	NA	TRBV6-1	TGTGCCAGCACGGTTGGGGATACGCAGTATTTT	CASTVGDTQYF